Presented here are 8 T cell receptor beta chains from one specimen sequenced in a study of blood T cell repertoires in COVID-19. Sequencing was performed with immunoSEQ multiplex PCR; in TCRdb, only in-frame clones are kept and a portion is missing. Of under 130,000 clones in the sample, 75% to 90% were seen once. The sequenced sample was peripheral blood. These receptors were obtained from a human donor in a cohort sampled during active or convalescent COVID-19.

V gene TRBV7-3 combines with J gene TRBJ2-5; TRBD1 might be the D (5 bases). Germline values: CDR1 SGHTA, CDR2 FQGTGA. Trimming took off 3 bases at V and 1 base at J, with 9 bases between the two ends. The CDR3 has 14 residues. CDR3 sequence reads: CASSFDSVQETQYF. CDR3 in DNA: TGTGCCAGCAGCTTCGACAGCGTCCAAGAGACCCAGTACTTC.

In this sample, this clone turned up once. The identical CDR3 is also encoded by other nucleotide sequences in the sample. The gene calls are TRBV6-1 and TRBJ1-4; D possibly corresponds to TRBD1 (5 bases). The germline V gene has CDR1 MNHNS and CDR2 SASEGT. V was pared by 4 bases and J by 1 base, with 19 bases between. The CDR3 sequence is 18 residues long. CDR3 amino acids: CASSGGGFGGVTNEKLFF. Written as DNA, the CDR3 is TGTGCCAGCAGTGGTGGGGGGTTCGGCGGGGTAACTAATGAAAAACTGTTTTTT.

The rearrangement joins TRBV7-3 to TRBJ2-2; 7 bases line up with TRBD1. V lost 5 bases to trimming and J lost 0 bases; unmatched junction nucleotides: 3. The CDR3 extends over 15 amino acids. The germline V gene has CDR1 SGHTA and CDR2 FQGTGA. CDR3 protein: CASSPTGANTGELFF. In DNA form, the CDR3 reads TGTGCCAGCAGCCCAACAGGGGCGAACACCGGGGAGCTGTTTTTT.

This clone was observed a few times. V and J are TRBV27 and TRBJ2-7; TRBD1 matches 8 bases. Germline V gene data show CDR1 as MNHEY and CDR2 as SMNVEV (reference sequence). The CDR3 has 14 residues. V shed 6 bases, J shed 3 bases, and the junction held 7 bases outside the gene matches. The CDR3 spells CASRRTGSGYEQYF. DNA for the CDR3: TGTGCCAGCAGAAGGACAGGGTCGGGCTACGAGCAGTACTTC.

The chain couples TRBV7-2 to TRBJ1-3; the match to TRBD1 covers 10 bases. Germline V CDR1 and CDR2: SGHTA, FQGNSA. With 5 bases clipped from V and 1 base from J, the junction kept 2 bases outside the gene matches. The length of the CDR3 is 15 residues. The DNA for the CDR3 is TGTGCCAGCAGCCGGGACAGGGGTTCTGGAAACACCATATATTTT. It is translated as CASSRDRGSGNTIYF.

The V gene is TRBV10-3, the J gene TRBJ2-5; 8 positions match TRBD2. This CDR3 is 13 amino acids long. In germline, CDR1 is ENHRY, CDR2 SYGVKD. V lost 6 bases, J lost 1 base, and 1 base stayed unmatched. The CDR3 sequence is CAISGTSQETQYF. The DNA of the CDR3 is TGTGCCATCAGCGGGACTAGCCAAGAGACCCAGTACTTC.

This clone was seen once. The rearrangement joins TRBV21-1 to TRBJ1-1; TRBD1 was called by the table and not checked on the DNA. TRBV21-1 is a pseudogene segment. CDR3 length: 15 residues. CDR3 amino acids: CASSKSRTGDAEAFF. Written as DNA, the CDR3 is TGTGCCAGCAGCAAAAGTCGGACAGGGGACGCTGAAGCTTTCTTT.

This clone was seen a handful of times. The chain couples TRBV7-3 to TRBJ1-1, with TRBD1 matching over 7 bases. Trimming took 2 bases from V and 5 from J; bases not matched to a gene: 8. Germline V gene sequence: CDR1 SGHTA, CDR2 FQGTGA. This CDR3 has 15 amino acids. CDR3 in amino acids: CASSLEGAEVTEAFF. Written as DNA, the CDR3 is TGTGCCAGCAGCTTAGAGGGGGCAGAGGTTACTGAAGCTTTCTTT. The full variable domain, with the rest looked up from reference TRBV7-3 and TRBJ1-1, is GAGVSQTPSNKVTEKGKYVELRCDPISGHTALYWYRQSLGQGPEFLIYFQGTGAADDSGLPNDRFFAVRPEGSVSTLKIQRTERGDSAVYLCASSLEGAEVTEAFFGQGTRLTVV.